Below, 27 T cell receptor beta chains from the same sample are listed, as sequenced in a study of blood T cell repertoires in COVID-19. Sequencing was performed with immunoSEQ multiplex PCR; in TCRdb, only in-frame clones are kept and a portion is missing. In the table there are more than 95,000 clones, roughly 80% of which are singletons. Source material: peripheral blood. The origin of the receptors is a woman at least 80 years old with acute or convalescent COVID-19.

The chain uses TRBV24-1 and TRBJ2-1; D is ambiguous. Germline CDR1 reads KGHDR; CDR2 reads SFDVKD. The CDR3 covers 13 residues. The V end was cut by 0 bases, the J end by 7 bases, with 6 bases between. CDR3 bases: TGTGCCACCAGTGATTTGGTACAGAATGAGCAGTTCTTC. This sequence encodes CATSDLVQNEQFF.

The CDR3 spells CASSKFGLAGHTGELFF. DNA for the CDR3: TGTGCCAGCAGCAAATTCGGGCTAGCGGGACACACCGGGGAGCTGTTTTTT. The chain is built from TRBV21-1 and TRBJ2-2; the D call of TRBD2 is as the table states it, not checked on the DNA. TRBV21-1 represents a pseudogene. The CDR3 is 17 residues long.

The CDR3 bases are TGTGCCAGCAGCACCAGCGCAGGGAAACGAAACACCATATATTTT. It yields the protein CASSTSAGKRNTIYF. The chain joins TRBV21-1 to TRBJ1-3; the table's D call of TRBD1 was not tested on the DNA. TRBV21-1 is classified as a pseudogene. CDR3 length: 15 amino acids.

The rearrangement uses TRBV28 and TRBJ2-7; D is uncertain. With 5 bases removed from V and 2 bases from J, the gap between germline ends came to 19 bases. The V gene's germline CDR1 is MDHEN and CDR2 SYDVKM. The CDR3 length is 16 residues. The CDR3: CASSPVEQIWTYEQYF. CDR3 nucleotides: TGTGCCAGCAGTCCGGTGGAGCAAATATGGACCTACGAGCAGTACTTC.

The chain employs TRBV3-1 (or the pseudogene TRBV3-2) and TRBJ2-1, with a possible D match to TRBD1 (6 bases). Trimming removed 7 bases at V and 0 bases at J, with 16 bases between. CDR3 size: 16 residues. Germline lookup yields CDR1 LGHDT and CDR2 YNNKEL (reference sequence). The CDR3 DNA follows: TGTGCCAGCATATTAGGGACACCGAGCTCCTACAATGAGCAGTTCTTC. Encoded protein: CASILGTPSSYNEQFF.

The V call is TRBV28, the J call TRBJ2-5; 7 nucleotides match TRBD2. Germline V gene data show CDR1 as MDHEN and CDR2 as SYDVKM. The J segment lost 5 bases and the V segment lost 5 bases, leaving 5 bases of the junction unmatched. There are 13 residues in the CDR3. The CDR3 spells CASSRTSRETQYF. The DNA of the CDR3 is TGTGCCAGCAGTCGGACTAGTAGGGAGACCCAGTACTTC.

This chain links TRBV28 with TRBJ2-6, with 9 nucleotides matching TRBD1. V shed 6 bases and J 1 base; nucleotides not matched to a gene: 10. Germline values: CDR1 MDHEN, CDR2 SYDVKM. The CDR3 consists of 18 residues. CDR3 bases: TGTGCCAGCAGCGTTCGGTCGACAGGGGGGTCTGGGGCCAACGTCCTGACTTTC. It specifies CASSVRSTGGSGANVLTF. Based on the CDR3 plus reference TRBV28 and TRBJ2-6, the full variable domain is DVKVTQSSRYLVKRTGEKVFLECVQDMDHENMFWYRQDPGLGLRLIYFSYDVKMKEKGDIPEGYSVSREKKERFSLILESASTNQTSMYLCASSVRSTGGSGANVLTFGAGSRLTVL.

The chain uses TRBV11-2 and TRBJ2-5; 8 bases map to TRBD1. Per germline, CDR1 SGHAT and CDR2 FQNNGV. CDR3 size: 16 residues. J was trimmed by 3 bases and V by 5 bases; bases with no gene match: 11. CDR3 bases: TGTGCCAGCAGCCCACGACAGGGGACCCTCGAAGAGACCCAGTACTTC. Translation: CASSPRQGTLEETQYF.

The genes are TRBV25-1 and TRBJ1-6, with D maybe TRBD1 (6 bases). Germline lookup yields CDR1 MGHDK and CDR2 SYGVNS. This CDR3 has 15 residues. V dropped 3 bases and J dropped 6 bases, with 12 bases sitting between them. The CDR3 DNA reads TGTGCCAGCAGTGATGGCGGGGGCGCTAATTCACCCCTCCACTTT. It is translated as CASSDGGGANSPLHF.

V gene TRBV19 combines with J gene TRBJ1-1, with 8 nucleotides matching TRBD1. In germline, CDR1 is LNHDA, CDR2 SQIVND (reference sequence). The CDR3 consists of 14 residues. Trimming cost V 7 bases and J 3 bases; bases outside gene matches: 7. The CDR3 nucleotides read TGTGCCAGTATGATCGGACAGGGACACACTGAAGCTTTCTTT. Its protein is CASMIGQGHTEAFF.

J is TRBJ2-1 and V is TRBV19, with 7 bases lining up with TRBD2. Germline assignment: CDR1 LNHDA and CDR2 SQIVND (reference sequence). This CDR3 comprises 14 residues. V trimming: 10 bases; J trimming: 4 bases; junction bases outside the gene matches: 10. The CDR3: CATSSSGRYNEQFF. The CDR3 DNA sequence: TGTGCCACTTCGTCTAGCGGAAGATACAATGAGCAGTTCTTC.

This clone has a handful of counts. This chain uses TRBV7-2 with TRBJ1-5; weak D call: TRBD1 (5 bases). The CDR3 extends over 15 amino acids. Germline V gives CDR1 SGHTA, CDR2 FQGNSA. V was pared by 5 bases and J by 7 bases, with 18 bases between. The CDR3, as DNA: TGTGCCAGCAGCCGGGGGGGGAGTTCGGGACAGCCCCAGCATTTT. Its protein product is CASSRGGSSGQPQHF.

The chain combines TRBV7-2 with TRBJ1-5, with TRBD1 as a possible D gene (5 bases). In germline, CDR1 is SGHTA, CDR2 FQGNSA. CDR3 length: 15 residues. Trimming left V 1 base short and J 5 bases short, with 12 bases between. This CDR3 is CASSLVWGLDQPQHF. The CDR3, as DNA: TGTGCCAGCAGCTTAGTTTGGGGCCTTGATCAGCCCCAGCATTTT.

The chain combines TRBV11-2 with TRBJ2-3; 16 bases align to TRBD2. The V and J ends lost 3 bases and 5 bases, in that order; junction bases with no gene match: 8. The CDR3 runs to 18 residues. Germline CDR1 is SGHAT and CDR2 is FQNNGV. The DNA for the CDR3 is TGTGCCAGCAGCTTTACCCTGGGACTAGCGGGAGGGGGAGATACGCAGTATTTT. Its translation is CASSFTLGLAGGGDTQYF.

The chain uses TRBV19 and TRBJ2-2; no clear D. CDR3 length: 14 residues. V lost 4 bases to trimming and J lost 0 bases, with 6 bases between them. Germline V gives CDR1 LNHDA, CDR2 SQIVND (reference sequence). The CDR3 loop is CASSSGANTGELFF. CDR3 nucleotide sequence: TGTGCCAGTAGTAGCGGAGCGAACACCGGGGAGCTGTTTTTT.

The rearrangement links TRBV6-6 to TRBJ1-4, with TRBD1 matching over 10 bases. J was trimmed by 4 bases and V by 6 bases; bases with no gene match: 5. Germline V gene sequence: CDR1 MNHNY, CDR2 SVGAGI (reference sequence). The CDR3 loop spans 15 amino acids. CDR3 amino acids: CASRKDRGLNEKLFF. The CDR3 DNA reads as TGTGCCAGCAGAAAAGACAGGGGGCTTAATGAAAAACTGTTTTTT.

The chain's CDR3 is CASSEDTGDGELFF. The CDR3 coding sequence is TGCGCCAGCAGCGAGGACACAGGAGACGGGGAGCTGTTTTTT. The chain uses TRBV5-1 and TRBJ2-2, with D possibly TRBD1 on 5 matching bases. CDR1 and CDR2 from the germline V gene are SGHRS and YFSETQ. Trimming pared 4 bases from V and 7 bases from J, leaving 14 bases between. The CDR3 extends over 14 amino acids.

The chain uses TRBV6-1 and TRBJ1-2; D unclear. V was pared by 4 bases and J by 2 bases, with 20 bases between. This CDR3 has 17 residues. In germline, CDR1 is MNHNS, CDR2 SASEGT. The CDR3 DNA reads TGTGCCAGCAGTGCTGTCTCTTTCCTCTACCGGAACTATGGCTACACCTTC. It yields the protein CASSAVSFLYRNYGYTF.

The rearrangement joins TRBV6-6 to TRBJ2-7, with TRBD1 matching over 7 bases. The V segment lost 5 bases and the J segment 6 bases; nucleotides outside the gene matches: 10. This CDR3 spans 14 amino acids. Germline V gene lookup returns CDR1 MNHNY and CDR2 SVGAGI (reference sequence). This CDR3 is CASSPQGISSEQYF. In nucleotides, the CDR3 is TGTGCCAGCAGTCCACAGGGGATCTCGTCCGAGCAGTACTTC.

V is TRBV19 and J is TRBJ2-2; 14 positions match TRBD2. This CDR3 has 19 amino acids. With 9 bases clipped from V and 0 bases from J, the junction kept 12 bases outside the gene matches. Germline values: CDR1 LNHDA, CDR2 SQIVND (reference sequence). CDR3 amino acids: CASRFSGLAGAANTGELFF. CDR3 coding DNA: TGTGCCAGCCGCTTTTCGGGACTAGCGGGAGCTGCGAACACCGGGGAGCTGTTTTTT.

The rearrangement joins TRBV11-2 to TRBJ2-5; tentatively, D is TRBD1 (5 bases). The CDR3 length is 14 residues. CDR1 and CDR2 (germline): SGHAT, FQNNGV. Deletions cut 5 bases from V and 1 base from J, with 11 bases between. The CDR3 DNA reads TGTGCCAGCAGCCTGACAGTACTCCAAGAGACCCAGTACTTC. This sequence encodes CASSLTVLQETQYF.

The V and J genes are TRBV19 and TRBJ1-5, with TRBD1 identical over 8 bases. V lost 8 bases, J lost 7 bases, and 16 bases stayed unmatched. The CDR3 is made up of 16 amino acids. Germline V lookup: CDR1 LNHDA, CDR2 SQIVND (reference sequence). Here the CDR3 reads CASASGWTGIYQPQHF. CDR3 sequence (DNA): TGTGCCAGTGCCTCAGGTTGGACAGGGATTTACCAGCCCCAGCATTTT.

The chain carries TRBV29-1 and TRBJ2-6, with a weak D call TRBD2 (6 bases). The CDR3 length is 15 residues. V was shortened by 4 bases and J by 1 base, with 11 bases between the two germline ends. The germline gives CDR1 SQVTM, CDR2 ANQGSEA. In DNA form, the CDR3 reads TGCAGCGTTGGATTCGGGGGTTCTGGGGCCAACGTCCTGACTTTC. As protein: CSVGFGGSGANVLTF.

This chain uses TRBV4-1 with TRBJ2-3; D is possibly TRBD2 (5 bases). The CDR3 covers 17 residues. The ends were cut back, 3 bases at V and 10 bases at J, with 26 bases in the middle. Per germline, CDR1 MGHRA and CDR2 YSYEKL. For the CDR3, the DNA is TGCGCCAGCAGCCAGGGTGCAGCGGTAGCGTCCTCTAGTTCGCAGTATTTT. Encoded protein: CASSQGAAVASSSSQYF.

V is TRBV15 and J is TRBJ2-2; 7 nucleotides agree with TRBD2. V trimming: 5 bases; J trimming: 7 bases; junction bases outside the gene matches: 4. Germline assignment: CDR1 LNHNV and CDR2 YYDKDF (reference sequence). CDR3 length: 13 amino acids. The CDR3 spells CATSAGVVGELFF. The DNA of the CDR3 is TGTGCCACCAGCGCGGGAGTTGTCGGGGAGCTGTTTTTT.

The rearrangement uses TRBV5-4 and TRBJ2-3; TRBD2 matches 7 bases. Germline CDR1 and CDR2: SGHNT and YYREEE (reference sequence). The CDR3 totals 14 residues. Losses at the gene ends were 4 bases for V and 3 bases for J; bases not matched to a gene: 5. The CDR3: CASSPGGRTDTQYF. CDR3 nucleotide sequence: TGTGCCAGCAGCCCCGGGGGGAGGACAGATACGCAGTATTTT.

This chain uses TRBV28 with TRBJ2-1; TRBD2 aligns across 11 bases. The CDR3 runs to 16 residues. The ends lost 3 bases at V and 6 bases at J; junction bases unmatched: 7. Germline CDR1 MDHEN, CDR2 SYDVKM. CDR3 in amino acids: CASSFSRLAGSNEQFF. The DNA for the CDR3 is TGTGCCAGCAGTTTTTCCAGACTAGCGGGAAGCAATGAGCAGTTCTTC.